These T cell receptor beta chains were read from a single sample in a study of OX40 agonist ivuxolimab in advanced cancers. Profiled with immunoSEQ multiplex PCR; TCRdb holds only in-frame clones, not every one. The sample holds about 110,000 clones, about nine tenths seen once. The sample in question was CD4+ or CD8+ T cells sorted from blood, obtained in a trial of the OX40 agonist ivuxolimab. The source of these receptors is an adult with an advanced solid tumor such as melanoma, head and neck, liver or kidney cancer. Both conserved end residues are trimmed from each CDR3. Fields, in order: J gene, V gene, CDR3 protein.

>TRBJ2-2|TRBV18
ASSPVEGYTGELF
>TRBJ2-7|TRBV12-5
ASGLILSGGSYEQY
>TRBJ2-5|TRBV5-1
ASTLYPGQKETQY
>TRBJ2-1|TRBV7-6
ASSAGLTGGRNEQF
>TRBJ2-7|TRBV6-5
ASSYKWGQEYEQY
>TRBJ2-2|TRBV5-4
ASSWDANTGELF
>TRBJ1-2|TRBV27
ASSLIPDRGGGYT
>TRBJ1-2|TRBV9
ASSVSITGGINYGYT
>TRBJ1-6|TRBV25-1
ASSEGRDSLIDSPLH
>TRBJ1-6|TRBV7-2
ASSLEGQGSTPLH
>TRBJ2-3|TRBV30
AWSITRDGTQY
>TRBJ2-3|TRBV6-5
ASRGSVDTQY
>TRBJ1-1|TRBV6-5
ASTGSGLSAEAF
>TRBJ1-1|TRBV5-4
ASSVGRGGQNTEAF
>TRBJ2-1|TRBV6-1
ASSETGNEQF
>TRBJ2-1|TRBV7-9
ASSLIGDFLNEQF
>TRBJ1-2|TRBV19
ASSIDGYHYGYT
>TRBJ1-1|TRBV7-6
ASSLAGGFGEAF
>TRBJ1-3|TRBV5-6
ASKPTGGARGNTIY
>TRBJ1-2|TRBV10-3
AISDPRGRNYGYT
>TRBJ2-2|TRBV2
ASHKTANTGELF
>TRBJ2-3|TRBV5-8
ASSLERTDTQY
>TRBJ2-7|TRBV7-8
ASSLTSGRGEQY
>TRBJ2-7|TRBV19
ASRTGTGGSMNEQY
>TRBJ2-3|TRBV4-1
ASSKQGADTQY
>TRBJ1-3|TRBV18
ASSPMGGGNTIY
>TRBJ1-5|TRBV5-1
ASSLARYYSNQPQH
>TRBJ1-4|TRBV14
ASSQRSRGTGYEKLF
>TRBJ2-7|TRBV5-6
ASSRYGSGGTYEQY
>TRBJ2-7|TRBV29-1
SASNGGYEQY
>-|TRBV4-2
ASSQLESVNEQY
>TRBJ2-7|TRBV25-1
ASSEFGTEYYEQY
>TRBJ2-5|TRBV4-2
ASSHQETQY
>TRBJ2-1|TRBV27
ASTQASEGTPYNEQF
>TRBJ1-5|TRBV6-6
ASSYWDNSNQPQH
>TRBJ1-2|TRBV2
ASSDRAAWGYT
>TRBJ2-2|TRBV18
ASSPLQANTGELF
>TRBJ2-1|TRBV7-9
ASSHRGLFYNEQF
>TRBJ1-1|TRBV9
ASSVGQDTEAF
>TRBJ2-1|TRBV19
ASSIGGGLGRNEQF
>TRBJ1-2|TRBV30
AWNMAGGVGYT
>TRBJ2-5|TRBV21-1
ASSKAPRMLAETVLEETQY
>TRBJ1-5|TRBV19
ASIGQGVNQPQH
>TRBJ1-5|TRBV6-5
ASGWKSNQPQH
>TRBJ1-5|TRBV23-1
ASSMRGDQPQH
>TRBJ1-1|TRBV30
AWSPLRGAEAF
>TRBJ1-1|TRBV11-3
ASSPRQGTEAF
>TRBJ2-3|TRBV14
ASSQDPLLAGGQY
>TRBJ1-5|TRBV9
ASNSNGGNQPQH
>TRBJ1-2|TRBV2
ASSNVAGYGYT
>TRBJ2-5|TRBV7-2
ASSLEGRELETQY
>TRBJ2-6|TRBV14
ASSLSGANVLT